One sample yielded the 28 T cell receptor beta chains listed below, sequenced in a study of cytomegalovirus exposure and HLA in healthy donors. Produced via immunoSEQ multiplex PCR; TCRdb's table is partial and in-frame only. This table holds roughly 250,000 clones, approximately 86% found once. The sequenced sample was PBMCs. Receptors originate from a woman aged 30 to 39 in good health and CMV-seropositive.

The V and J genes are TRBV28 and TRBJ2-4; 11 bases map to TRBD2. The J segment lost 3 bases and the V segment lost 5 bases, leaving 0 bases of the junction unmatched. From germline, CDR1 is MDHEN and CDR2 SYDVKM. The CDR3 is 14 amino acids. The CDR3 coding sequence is TGTGCCAGCAGTCTAGCGGGAGGCAAAAACATTCAGTACTTC. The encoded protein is CASSLAGGKNIQYF.

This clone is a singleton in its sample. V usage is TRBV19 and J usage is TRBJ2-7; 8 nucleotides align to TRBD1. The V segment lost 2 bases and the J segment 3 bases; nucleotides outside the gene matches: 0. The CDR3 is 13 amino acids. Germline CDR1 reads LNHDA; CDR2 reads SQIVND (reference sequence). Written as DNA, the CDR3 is TGTGCCAGTAGTATAACAGGGGGCTACGAGCAGTACTTC. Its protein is CASSITGGYEQYF.

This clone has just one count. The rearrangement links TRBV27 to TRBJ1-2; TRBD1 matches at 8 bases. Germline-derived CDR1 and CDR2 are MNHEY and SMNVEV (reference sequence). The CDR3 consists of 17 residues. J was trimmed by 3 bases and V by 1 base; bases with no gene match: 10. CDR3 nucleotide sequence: TGTGCCAGCAGTTTATACCCAGGGGGCATCCCCCACTATGGCTACACCTTC. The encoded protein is CASSLYPGGIPHYGYTF.

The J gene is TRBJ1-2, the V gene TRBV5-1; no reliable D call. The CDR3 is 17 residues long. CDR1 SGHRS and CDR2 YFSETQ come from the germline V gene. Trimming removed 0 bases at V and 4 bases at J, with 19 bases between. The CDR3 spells CASSLGGIPRSTYGYTF. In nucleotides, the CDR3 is TGCGCCAGCAGCTTGGGCGGGATTCCCAGGTCTACCTATGGCTACACCTTC.

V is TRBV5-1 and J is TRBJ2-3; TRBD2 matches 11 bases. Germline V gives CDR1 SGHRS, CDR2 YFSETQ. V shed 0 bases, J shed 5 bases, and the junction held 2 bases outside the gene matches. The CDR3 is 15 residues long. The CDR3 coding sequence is TGCGCCAGCAGCTTGGCGACTAGCGGGAAAGATACGCAGTATTTT. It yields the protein CASSLATSGKDTQYF.

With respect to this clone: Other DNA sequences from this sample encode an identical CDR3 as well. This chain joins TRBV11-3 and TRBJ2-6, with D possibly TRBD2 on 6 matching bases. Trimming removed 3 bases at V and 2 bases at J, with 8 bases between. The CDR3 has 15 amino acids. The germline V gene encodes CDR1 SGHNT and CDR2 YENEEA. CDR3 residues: CASSLGEAGANVLTF. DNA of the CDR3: TGTGCCAGCAGCTTGGGGGAGGCTGGGGCCAACGTCCTGACTTTC. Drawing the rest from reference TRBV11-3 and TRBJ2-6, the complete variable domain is EAGVVQSPRYKIIEKKQPVAFWCNPISGHNTLYWYLQNLGQGPELLIRYENEEAVDDSQLPKDRFSAERLKGVDSTLKIQPAELGDSAVYLCASSLGEAGANVLTFGAGSRLTVL.

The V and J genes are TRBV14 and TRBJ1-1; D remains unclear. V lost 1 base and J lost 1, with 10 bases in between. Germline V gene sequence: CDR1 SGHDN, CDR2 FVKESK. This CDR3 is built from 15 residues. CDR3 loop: CASSQARRGNTEAFF. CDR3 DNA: TGTGCCAGCAGCCAAGCGCGACGGGGGAACACTGAAGCTTTCTTT.

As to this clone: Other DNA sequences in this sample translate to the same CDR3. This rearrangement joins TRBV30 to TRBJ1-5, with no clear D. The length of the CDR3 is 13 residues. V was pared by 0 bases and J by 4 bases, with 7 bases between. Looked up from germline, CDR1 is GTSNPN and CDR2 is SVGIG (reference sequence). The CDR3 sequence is CAWSVGGNQPQHF. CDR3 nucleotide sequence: TGTGCCTGGAGTGTAGGAGGTAATCAGCCCCAGCATTTT. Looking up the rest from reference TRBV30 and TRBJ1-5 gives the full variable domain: SQTIHQWPATLVQPVGSPLSLECTVEGTSNPNLYWYRQAAGRGLQLLFYSVGIGQISSEVPQNLSASRPQDRQFILSSKKLLLSDSGFYLCAWSVGGNQPQHFGDGTRLSIL.

CDR3 region: CAISSGLAVNTGELFF. CDR3 nucleotide sequence: TGTGCCATCAGTTCCGGACTAGCGGTAAACACCGGGGAGCTGTTTTTT. V usage is TRBV10-3 and J usage is TRBJ2-2; 10 nucleotides line up with TRBD2. V lost 5 bases to trimming and J lost 2 bases; unmatched junction nucleotides: 5. CDR3 size: 16 residues. The germline gives CDR1 ENHRY, CDR2 SYGVKD.

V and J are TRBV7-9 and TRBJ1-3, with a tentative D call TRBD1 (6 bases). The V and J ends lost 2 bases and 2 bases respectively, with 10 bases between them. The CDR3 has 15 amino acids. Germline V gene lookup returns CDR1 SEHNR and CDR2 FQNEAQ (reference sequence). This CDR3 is CASSLRGSTGNTIYF. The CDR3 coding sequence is TGTGCCAGCAGCTTAAGGGGGTCAACTGGAAACACCATATATTTT.

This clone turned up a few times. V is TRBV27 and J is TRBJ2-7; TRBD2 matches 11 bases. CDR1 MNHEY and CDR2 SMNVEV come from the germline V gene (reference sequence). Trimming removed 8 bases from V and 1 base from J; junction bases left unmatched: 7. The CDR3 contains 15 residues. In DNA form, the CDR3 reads TGTGCCAGCTGGCGGGGACTAGCGGAGTCCTACGAGCAGTACTTC. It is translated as CASWRGLAESYEQYF.

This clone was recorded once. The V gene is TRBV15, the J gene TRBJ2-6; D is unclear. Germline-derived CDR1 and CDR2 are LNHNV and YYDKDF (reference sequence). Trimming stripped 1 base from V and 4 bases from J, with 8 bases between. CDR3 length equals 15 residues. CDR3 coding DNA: TGTGCCACCAGCAGAGCAGTGACAGGGGCCAACGTCCTGACTTTC. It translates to CATSRAVTGANVLTF.

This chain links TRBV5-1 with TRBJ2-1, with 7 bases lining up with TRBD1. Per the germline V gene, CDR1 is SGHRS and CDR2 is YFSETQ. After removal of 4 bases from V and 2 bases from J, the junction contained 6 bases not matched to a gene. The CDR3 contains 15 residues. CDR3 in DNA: TGCGCCAGCAGCACAACTACAGGGGCCTACAATGAGCAGTTCTTC. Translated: CASSTTTGAYNEQFF.

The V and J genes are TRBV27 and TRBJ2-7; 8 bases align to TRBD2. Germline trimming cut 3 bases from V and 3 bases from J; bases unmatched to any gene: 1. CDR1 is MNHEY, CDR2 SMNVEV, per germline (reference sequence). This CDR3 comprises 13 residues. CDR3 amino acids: CASSFLAGYEQYF. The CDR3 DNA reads TGTGCCAGCAGTTTCCTAGCGGGCTACGAGCAGTACTTC.

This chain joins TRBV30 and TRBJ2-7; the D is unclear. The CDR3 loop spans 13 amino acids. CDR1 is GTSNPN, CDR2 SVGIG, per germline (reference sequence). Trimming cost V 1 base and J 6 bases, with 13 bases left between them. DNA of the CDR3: TGTGCCTGGAGTGCGGAACAGTTGCGCGAGCAGTACTTC. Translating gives CAWSAEQLREQYF.

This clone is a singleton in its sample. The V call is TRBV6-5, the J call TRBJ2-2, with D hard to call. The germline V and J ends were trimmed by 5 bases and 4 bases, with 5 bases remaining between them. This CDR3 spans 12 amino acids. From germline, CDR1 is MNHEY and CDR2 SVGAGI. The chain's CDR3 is CASSEITGELFF. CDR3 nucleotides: TGTGCCAGCAGTGAGATCACCGGGGAGCTGTTTTTT.

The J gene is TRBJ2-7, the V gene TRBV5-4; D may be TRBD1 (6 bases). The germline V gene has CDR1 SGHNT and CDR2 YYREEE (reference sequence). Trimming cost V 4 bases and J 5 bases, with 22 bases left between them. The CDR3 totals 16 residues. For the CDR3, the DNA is TGTGCCAGCAGCGGGGCACGGTCTGTCAGGGGCGACGAGCAGTACTTC. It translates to CASSGARSVRGDEQYF. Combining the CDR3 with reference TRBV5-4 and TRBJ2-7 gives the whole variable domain ETGVTQSPTHLIKTRGQQVTLRCSSQSGHNTVSWYQQALGQGPQFIFQYYREEENGRGNFPPRFSGLQFPNYSSELNVNALELDDSALYLCASSGARSVRGDEQYFGPGTRLTVT.

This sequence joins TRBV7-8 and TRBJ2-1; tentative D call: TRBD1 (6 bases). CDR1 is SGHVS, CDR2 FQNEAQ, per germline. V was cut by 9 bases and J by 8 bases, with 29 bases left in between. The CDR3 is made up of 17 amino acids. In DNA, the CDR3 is TGTGCCAGTTCCGATTTATTTTACGGGACACAAGTGGATGAGCAGTTCTTC. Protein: CASSDLFYGTQVDEQFF.

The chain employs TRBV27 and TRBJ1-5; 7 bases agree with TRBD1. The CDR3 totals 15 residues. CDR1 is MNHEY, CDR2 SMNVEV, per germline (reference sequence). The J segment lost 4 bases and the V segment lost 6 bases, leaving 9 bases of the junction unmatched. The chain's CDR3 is CASSPENRGNQPQHF. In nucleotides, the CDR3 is TGTGCCAGCAGCCCCGAAAACAGGGGTAATCAGCCCCAGCATTTT.

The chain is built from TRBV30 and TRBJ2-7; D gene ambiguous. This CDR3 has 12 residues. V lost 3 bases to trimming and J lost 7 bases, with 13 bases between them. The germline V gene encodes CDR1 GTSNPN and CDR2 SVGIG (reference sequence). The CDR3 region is CAWSQSIREQYF. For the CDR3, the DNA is TGTGCCTGGAGCCAAAGCATCAGGGAGCAGTACTTC.

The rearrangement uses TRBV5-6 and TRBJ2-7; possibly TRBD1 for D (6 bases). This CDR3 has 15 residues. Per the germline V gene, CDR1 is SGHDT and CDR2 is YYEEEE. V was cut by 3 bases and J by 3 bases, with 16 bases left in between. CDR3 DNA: TGTGCCAGCAGCTCGCGAGGCGGACAGAACTACGAGCAGTACTTC. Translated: CASSSRGGQNYEQYF.

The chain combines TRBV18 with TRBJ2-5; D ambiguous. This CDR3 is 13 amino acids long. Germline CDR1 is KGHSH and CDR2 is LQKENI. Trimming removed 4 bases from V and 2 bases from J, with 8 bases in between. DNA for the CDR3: TGTGCCAGCTCACGGGTAGCACAAGAGACCCAGTACTTC. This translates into CASSRVAQETQYF.

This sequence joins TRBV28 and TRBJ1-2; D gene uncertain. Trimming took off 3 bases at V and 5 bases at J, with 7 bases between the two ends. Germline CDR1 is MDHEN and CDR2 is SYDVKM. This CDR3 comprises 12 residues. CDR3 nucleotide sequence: TGTGCCAGCAGTTTTGAGGGATATGGCTACACCTTC. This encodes CASSFEGYGYTF.

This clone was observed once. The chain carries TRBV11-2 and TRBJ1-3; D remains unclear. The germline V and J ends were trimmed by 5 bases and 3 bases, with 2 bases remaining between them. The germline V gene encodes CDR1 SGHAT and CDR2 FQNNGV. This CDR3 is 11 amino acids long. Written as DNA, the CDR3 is TGTGCCAGCAGCCTTGGAAACACCATATATTTT. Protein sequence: CASSLGNTIYF. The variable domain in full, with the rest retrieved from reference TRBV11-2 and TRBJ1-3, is EAGVAQSPRYKIIEKRQSVAFWCNPISGHATLYWYQQILGQGPKLLIQFQNNGVVDDSQLPKDRFSAERLKGVDSTLKIQPAKLEDSAVYLCASSLGNTIYFGEGSWLTVV.

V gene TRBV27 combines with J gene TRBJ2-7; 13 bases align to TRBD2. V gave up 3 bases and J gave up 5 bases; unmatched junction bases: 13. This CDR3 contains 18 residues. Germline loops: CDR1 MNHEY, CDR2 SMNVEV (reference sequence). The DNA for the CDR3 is TGTGCCAGCAGTTTTGGAGGACCTACTAGCGGGAGGGTAGACGAGCAGTACTTC. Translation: CASSFGGPTSGRVDEQYF.

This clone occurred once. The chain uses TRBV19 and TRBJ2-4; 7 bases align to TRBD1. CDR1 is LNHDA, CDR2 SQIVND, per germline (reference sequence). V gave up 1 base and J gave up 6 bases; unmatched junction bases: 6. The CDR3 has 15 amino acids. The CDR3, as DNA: TGTGCCAGTAGTATAGGCCAGGGGGTCCCAAACATTCAGTACTTC. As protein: CASSIGQGVPNIQYF.

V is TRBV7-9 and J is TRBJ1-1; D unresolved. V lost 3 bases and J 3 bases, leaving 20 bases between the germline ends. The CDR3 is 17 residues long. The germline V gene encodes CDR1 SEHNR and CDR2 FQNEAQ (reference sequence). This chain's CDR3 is CASSLGISSEADTEAFF. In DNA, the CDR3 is TGTGCCAGCAGCTTGGGGATAAGCTCGGAGGCGGACACTGAAGCTTTCTTT.

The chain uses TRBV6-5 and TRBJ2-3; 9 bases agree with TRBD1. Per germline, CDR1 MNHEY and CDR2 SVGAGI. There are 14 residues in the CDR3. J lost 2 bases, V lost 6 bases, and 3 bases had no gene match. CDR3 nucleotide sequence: TGTGCCAGCAGAAGGACAGGGGCCACAGATACGCAGTATTTT. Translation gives CASRRTGATDTQYF.